The T cell receptor beta chain described here comes from a study of T cell responses to AZD1222 COVID-19 vaccine. Study results and limitations: Clonal diversity was possibly underestimated, and white British individuals and females predominated among donors. Nearly half of the spike-specific TCRs reportedly recognize variant regions that carry no mutations.

Sequencing used immunoSEQ multiplex PCR; TCRdb keeps in-frame clones, though not all of them. The sample has around 100,000 clones; more than 75% are singletons. Comments on this clone: Its target is not known.

The input for sequencing was peripheral blood, taken on day 0 of AZD1222 vaccination. The TCR comes from an adult in good health.

The CDR3: CASSLKPGGTEAFF. CDR3 nucleotides: TGTGCCAGCAGTTTGAAGCCAGGGGGAACTGAAGCTTTCTTT. The J gene is TRBJ1-1, the V gene TRBV27; 7 bases align to TRBD1. This CDR3 contains 14 residues. Germline V CDR1 and CDR2: MNHEY, SMNVEV (reference sequence). Germline trimming cut 3 bases from V and 5 bases from J; bases unmatched to any gene: 6.